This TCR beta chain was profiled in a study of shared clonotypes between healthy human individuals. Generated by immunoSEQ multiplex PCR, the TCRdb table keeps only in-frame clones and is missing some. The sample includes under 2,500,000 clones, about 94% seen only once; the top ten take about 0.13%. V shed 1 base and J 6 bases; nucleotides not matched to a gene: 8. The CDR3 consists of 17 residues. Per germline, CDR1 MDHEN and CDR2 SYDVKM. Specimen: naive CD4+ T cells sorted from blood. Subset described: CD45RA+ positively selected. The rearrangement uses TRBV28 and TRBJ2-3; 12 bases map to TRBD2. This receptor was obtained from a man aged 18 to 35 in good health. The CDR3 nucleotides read TGTGCCAGCAGTTTATCGGCTAGCGGGGGGGCAATGGATACGCAGTATTTT. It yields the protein CASSLSASGGAMDTQYF.